This T cell receptor beta chain stems from a study of control samples from healthy donors and cancer patients. Only in-frame clones appear in the TCRdb table, and some are missing; sequencing was by immunoSEQ multiplex PCR. The sample lists 150,000 to 200,000 clones, 85% to 95% seen once, with 1.1% to 1.5% in the top ten. The germline V and J ends were trimmed by 2 bases and 1 base, with 9 bases remaining between them. In germline, CDR1 is KGHSH, CDR2 LQKENI. The CDR3 is 15 residues long. The sequencing input was blood. The chain joins TRBV18 to TRBJ1-5; no reliable D call. This sequence was found in a man younger than 40 in good health. For the CDR3, the DNA is TGTGCCAGCTCACCAGGGGAGGCGAGCAATCAGCCCCAGCATTTT. Amino acid sequence: CASSPGEASNQPQHF.